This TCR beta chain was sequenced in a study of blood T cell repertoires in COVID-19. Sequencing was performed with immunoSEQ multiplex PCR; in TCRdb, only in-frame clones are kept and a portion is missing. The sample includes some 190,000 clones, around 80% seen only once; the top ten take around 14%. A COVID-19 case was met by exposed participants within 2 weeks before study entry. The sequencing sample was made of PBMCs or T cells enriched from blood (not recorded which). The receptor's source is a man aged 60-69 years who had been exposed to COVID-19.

CDR3: CASSLAQSDGYTF. In DNA form, the CDR3 reads TGTGCCAGCAGTTTAGCCCAGTCTGATGGCTACACCTTC. This sequence joins TRBV28 and TRBJ1-2; D remains ambiguous. CDR1 MDHEN and CDR2 SYDVKM come from the germline V gene. This CDR3 contains 13 residues. Trimming removed 2 bases from V and 6 bases from J, with 10 bases in between.